The entry that follows covers one T cell receptor beta chain sequence. CDR1 SGDLS and CDR2 YYNGEE come from the germline V gene. V lost 3 bases, J lost 2 bases, and 15 bases lay in between. The CDR3 consists of 17 residues. These data are taken from a study of identifying expanded T cells in peripheral blood. Profiled with immunoSEQ multiplex PCR; TCRdb holds only in-frame clones, not every one. The data hold about 78,000 clones, with roughly 86% observed a single time. This clonotype was sampled from a person between 18 and 75 years old in good health. Input material: blood. V is TRBV9 and J is TRBJ2-6, with TRBD1 as a possible D gene (5 bases). As DNA, the CDR3 is TGTGCCAGCAGCGCACAGGTCTCGGCCCCTGGGGCCAACGTCCTGACTTTC. Its translation: CASSAQVSAPGANVLTF.